This T cell receptor delta chain appears in the sequencing data of a study of gamma-delta chains in newborns, infants, children. Study overall: Polyclonal expansion of innate γδ T cells after birth follows microbial exposure.

Of note for this clone: One base away lies a much larger clone, so this may be a sequencing read error.

TCRdb reprocessed the reads through CATT. The repertoire has fewer than 8,500 delta-chain clones, roughly 0.71% of them found once; the top ten carry less than 20%. This CDR3 has 17 amino acids. CDR1 is GEAIGNYY and CDR2 is EKD in the germline V gene. V usage is TRDV2 and J usage is TRDJ3; 9 nucleotides match TRDD3. This TCR came from a child who was a newborn, infant or young child, either healthy, febrile or measles-vaccinated (not recorded which). Material: blood. The CDR3 sequence is CACDILGDTCDTRQMFF. CDR3 in DNA: TGTGCCTGTGACATACTGGGGGACACCTGTGACACCCGACAGATGTTTTTC.